The 28 T cell receptor beta chains reported below all come from one sample, sequenced in a study of human T cells and chemical hapten exposure. Time point of the sample: pre-sensitization, week 0. Noted treatment: therapeutic diphenylcyclopropenone sensitization with weekly scalp DPC. TCRdb called the RACE reads again in MiXCR, with one record for every CDR3 protein. The sample has 90,000 or so distinct CDR3 sequences, 8.5% seen once. Sample: whole blood, taken in connection with sensitization to the hapten diphenylcyclopropenone (DPC). All receptors come from a man aged 35 to 55 with alopecia areata. Some clones in this sample may be carry-over from other donors' samples.

This clonotype showed up many times. The chain combines TRBV11-2 with TRBJ1-2; D may be TRBD1 (5 bases). The CDR3 sequence is 14 residues long. Germline V gives CDR1 SGHAT, CDR2 FQNNGV. V was trimmed by 5 bases and J by 4 bases, leaving 14 bases between them. The CDR3 bases are TGTGCCAGCAGCACCACAGGCATTGGCTATGGCTACACCTTC. It is translated as CASSTTGIGYGYTF.

This clonotype was found many times. The rearrangement joins TRBV20-1 to TRBJ2-7; 7 positions agree with TRBD1. This CDR3 has 13 residues. Trimming removed 5 bases from V and 2 bases from J; junction bases left unmatched: 6. CDR1 and CDR2 (germline): DFQATT, SNEGSKA (reference sequence). In DNA form, the CDR3 reads TGCAGTGCTTCCAGGGGGTTCACCTACGAGCAGTACTTC. It yields the protein CSASRGFTYEQYF.

The sample holds many counts of this clonotype. The DNA of the CDR3 is TGTGCCATCTACAGGGAGGATGAAAAACTGTTTTTT. It yields the protein CAIYREDEKLFF. This chain joins TRBV2 and TRBJ1-4, with D maybe TRBD1 (6 bases). The CDR3 runs 12 residues. Deletions cut 10 bases from V and 6 bases from J, with 12 bases between. Germline CDR1 is SNHLY and CDR2 is FYNNEI.

The chain uses TRBV4-2 and TRBJ2-2, with D tentatively TRBD2 (6 bases). From germline, CDR1 is LGHNA and CDR2 YNFKEQ. This CDR3 is built from 17 residues. Trimming took 5 bases from V and 1 from J, leaving 17 bases between them. In DNA form, the CDR3 reads TGTGCCAGCAGCATACCCTCTCCGGGACTGAACACCGGGGAGCTGTTTTTT. It specifies CASSIPSPGLNTGELFF.

This clonotype was counted ten times or more. Written as DNA, the CDR3 is TGTGCCAGCAGCTTAGCGTCGGCGCGTGTAAATGAGCAGTTCTTC. Amino acids: CASSLASARVNEQFF. The V and J genes are TRBV7-2 and TRBJ2-1; no firm D call. CDR1 and CDR2 from the germline V gene are SGHTA and FQGNSA. V dropped 0 bases and J dropped 7 bases, with 13 bases sitting between them. This CDR3 has 15 residues.

As DNA, the CDR3 is TGTGCCAGCAGCGAGGCCCCCTCCCAGAACTATGGCTACACCTTC. The encoded protein is CASSEAPSQNYGYTF. The gene calls are TRBV9 and TRBJ1-2, with D uncertain. V was clipped by 3 bases and J by 2 bases, with 14 bases between them. CDR1 and CDR2 (germline): SGDLS, YYNGEE. The CDR3 is 15 amino acids.

This clonotype was seen a few times. The J gene is TRBJ2-2, the V gene TRBV11-2; tentatively, D is TRBD1 or TRBD2 (5 bases each). V lost 5 bases and J 2 bases, leaving 15 bases between the germline ends. The CDR3 length is 16 residues. In germline, CDR1 is SGHAT, CDR2 FQNNGV. The chain's CDR3 is CASSLGERRNTGELFF. The CDR3 DNA follows: TGTGCCAGCAGCCTGGGGGAGCGGAGAAACACCGGGGAGCTGTTTTTT.

This clonotype came up many times. V and J are TRBV20-1 and TRBJ1-5; D gene uncertain. Deletions cut 2 bases from V and 3 bases from J, with 14 bases between. Germline assignment: CDR1 DFQATT and CDR2 SNEGSKA (reference sequence). There are 15 residues in the CDR3. This chain's CDR3 is CSARNLELVNQPQHF. CDR3 nucleotide sequence: TGCAGTGCTAGAAATTTGGAATTGGTCAATCAGCCCCAGCATTTT.

This chain links TRBV6-2 or TRBV6-3 with TRBJ1-1; maybe TRBD1 (6 bases). Germline V gives CDR1 MNHEY, CDR2 SVGEGT. Trimming removed 2 bases at V and 1 base at J, with 8 bases between. CDR3 length: 14 residues. The CDR3, as DNA: TGTGCCAGCAGTTACCCGACAGGGAACACTGAAGCTTTCTTT. Its translation is CASSYPTGNTEAFF.

V gene TRBV11-3 combines with J gene TRBJ2-1; weak D call: TRBD1 (6 bases). Germline V CDR1 and CDR2: SGHNT, YENEEA. The CDR3 length is 13 residues. V was cut by 9 bases and J by 4 bases, with 13 bases left in between. The CDR3 sequence: CARRPQGYNEQFF. DNA of the CDR3: TGTGCCAGAAGACCGCAGGGGTACAATGAGCAGTTCTTC.

CDR3 in DNA: TGTGCCAGTAGTACCGCACAGGGGGCAGGAGACTATGGCTACACCTTC. Translation: CASSTAQGAGDYGYTF. The chain links TRBV19 to TRBJ1-2; 9 nucleotides line up with TRBD1. J lost 3 bases, V lost 4 bases, and 9 bases had no gene match. Germline CDR1 reads LNHDA; CDR2 reads SQIVND (reference sequence). The CDR3 has 16 residues.

Ten or more counts support this clonotype. The V gene is TRBV20-1, the J gene TRBJ2-7; D is undetermined. Germline loops: CDR1 DFQATT, CDR2 SNEGSKA (reference sequence). The CDR3 has 13 amino acids. V lost 3 bases and J lost 2, with 11 bases in between. CDR3: CSARIASTYEQYF. CDR3 bases: TGCAGTGCTAGGATCGCGAGTACCTACGAGCAGTACTTC.

This clonotype was found many times. The chain couples TRBV29-1 to TRBJ2-3; no reliable D call. This CDR3 contains 13 residues. Trimming took 3 bases from V and 4 from J, leaving 11 bases between them. Germline V CDR1 and CDR2: SQVTM, ANQGSEA. CDR3 sequence (DNA): TGCAGCGTTGAGAAGGTGGTCGCAGATACGCAGTATTTT. As protein: CSVEKVVADTQYF.

This clonotype turned up a few times. This chain uses TRBV20-1 with TRBJ1-5, with D possibly matching TRBD1 (6 bases). The CDR3 totals 14 residues. The V end lost 4 bases, the J end lost 2 bases, and 12 bases lay between the germline ends. Germline V gene lookup returns CDR1 DFQATT and CDR2 SNEGSKA (reference sequence). CDR3 residues: CSATGQIRNQPQHF. CDR3 DNA sequence: TGCAGTGCTACTGGACAGATACGCAATCAGCCCCAGCATTTT.

J is TRBJ2-3 and V is TRBV7-9; D unresolved. CDR1 is SEHNR and CDR2 is FQNEAQ in the germline V gene (reference sequence). Trimming stripped 5 bases from V and 5 bases from J, with 17 bases between. This CDR3 region has 15 residues. The CDR3 nucleotides are TGTGCCAGCAGCCGGAAGTCCACCGGTCAAGATACGCAGTATTTT. It yields the protein CASSRKSTGQDTQYF.

The sample holds many counts of this clonotype. The J gene is TRBJ2-2, the V gene TRBV12-3 or TRBV12-4; no firm D call. Trimming removed 3 bases from V and 1 base from J, with 6 bases in between. This CDR3 comprises 14 residues. The CDR3 coding sequence is TGTGCCAGCAGTTTGGGCCAGAACACCGGGGAGCTGTTTTTT. It codes for CASSLGQNTGELFF.

This clonotype showed up many times. As DNA, the CDR3 is TGCAGTGCTCGTAGCGGAAGCTCCTACAATGAGCAGTTCTTC. This encodes CSARSGSSYNEQFF. The chain couples TRBV20-1 to TRBJ2-1, with D perhaps matching TRBD2 (6 bases). CDR1 is DFQATT, CDR2 SNEGSKA, per germline (reference sequence). The CDR3 sequence is 14 residues long. V was clipped by 5 bases and J by 0 bases, with 11 bases between them.

The table lists this clonotype with a few counts. CDR3 sequence: CASSVGGQGTLYGYTF. CDR3 DNA: TGTGCCAGCAGCGTCGGCGGACAGGGAACCCTCTATGGCTACACCTTC. The rearrangement links TRBV6-5 to TRBJ1-2, with 8 bases identical to TRBD1. This CDR3 region has 16 residues. The J segment lost 4 bases and the V segment lost 6 bases, leaving 13 bases of the junction unmatched. The V gene's germline CDR1 is MNHEY and CDR2 SVGAGI.

The table lists this clonotype with many counts. The V gene is TRBV5-1, the J gene TRBJ2-5; D is ambiguous. Per germline, CDR1 SGHRS and CDR2 YFSETQ. CDR3 size: 12 residues. Trimming left V 0 bases short and J 5 bases short, with 5 bases between. The CDR3 is CASSLARETQYF. The DNA of the CDR3 is TGCGCCAGCAGCTTGGCACGGGAGACCCAGTACTTC.

This chain links TRBV7-3 with TRBJ1-1; unclear D gene. Trimming removed 0 bases from V and 5 bases from J, with 13 bases in between. Germline V lookup: CDR1 SGHTA, CDR2 FQGTGA. The CDR3 runs to 15 residues. The CDR3 DNA is TGTGCCAGCAGCTTAACGAATAGCCTGCGGACTGAAGCTTTCTTT. Amino acids: CASSLTNSLRTEAFF.

This clonotype has a count of ten or more. The chain recombines TRBV14 with TRBJ1-2; 7 nucleotides match TRBD1. J was trimmed by 2 bases and V by 5 bases; bases with no gene match: 5. Germline CDR1 reads SGHDN; CDR2 reads FVKESK. The CDR3 totals 14 residues. The DNA for the CDR3 is TGTGCCAGCAGCTTCCCAGGGGGAAACTATGGCTACACCTTC. Its protein is CASSFPGGNYGYTF.

The gene calls are TRBV28 and TRBJ1-3; D gene ambiguous. The germline gives CDR1 MDHEN, CDR2 SYDVKM. Trimming left V 3 bases short and J 0 bases short, with 15 bases between. CDR3 length: 17 residues. In DNA, the CDR3 is TGTGCCAGCAGTTTGGAGCCCCCGCACGGCTCTGGAAACACCATATATTTT. Translating it yields CASSLEPPHGSGNTIYF.

This clonotype was found many times. V and J are TRBV6-6 and TRBJ1-6; a possible D gene is TRBD1 (5 bases). Looked up from germline, CDR1 is MNHNY and CDR2 is SVGAGI (reference sequence). Trimming removed 2 bases at V and 15 bases at J, with 11 bases between. This CDR3 comprises 12 residues. This chain's CDR3 is CASSYGEGLLHF. The DNA for the CDR3 is TGTGCCAGCAGTTACGGGGAGGGACTCCTCCACTTT.

The sample holds many counts of this clonotype. This chain links TRBV29-1 with TRBJ1-1, with a possible D match to TRBD1 (5 bases). Per the germline V gene, CDR1 is SQVTM and CDR2 is ANQGSEA. V lost 5 bases to trimming and J lost 1 base, with 11 bases between them. The CDR3 contains 13 residues. In DNA, the CDR3 is TGCAGCGTTTTGGCAGGGACGAACACTGAAGCTTTCTTT. Protein sequence: CSVLAGTNTEAFF.

In this sample, this clonotype turned up many times. CDR3 region: CASSTLGGHTQYF. The CDR3 region has the DNA TGTGCCAGCAGCACCCTAGGAGGACATACGCAGTATTTT. V and J are TRBV7-9 and TRBJ2-3, with D perhaps TRBD2 (5 bases). The CDR3 has 13 amino acids. Trimming took 5 bases from V and 7 from J, leaving 13 bases between them. The germline V gene has CDR1 SEHNR and CDR2 FQNEAQ (reference sequence).

On this clonotype itself: Just one base apart from a much larger clone, this may be a read error. This rearrangement joins TRBV28 to TRBJ2-7, with D maybe TRBD2 (5 bases). V shed 3 bases and J shed 5 bases, with 11 bases lying between them. The germline gives CDR1 MDHEN, CDR2 SYDVKM. The CDR3 totals 13 residues. Here the CDR3 DNA reads TGTGCCAGCAGTTTCGGGGAAAGTGACGAGCAGTACTTC. Its protein is CASSFGESDEQYF.

V gene TRBV6-2 or TRBV6-3 combines with J gene TRBJ2-2; perhaps TRBD1 as D (5 bases). CDR3 length: 18 residues. V was pared by 7 bases and J by 0 bases, with 21 bases between. CDR1 and CDR2 (germline): MNHEY, SVGEGT. The CDR3 region is CASNIIDRLYSNTGELFF. CDR3 bases: TGTGCCAGCAATATAATTGACAGACTTTATTCGAACACCGGGGAGCTGTTTTTT.

This clonotype has at least ten counts. The V and J genes are TRBV29-1 and TRBJ2-1; TRBD1 is a possible D gene (6 bases). Germline V lookup: CDR1 SQVTM, CDR2 ANQGSEA. The V end lost 7 bases, the J end lost 7 bases, and 20 bases lay between the germline ends. The CDR3 runs 14 residues. Here the CDR3 DNA reads TGCAGCGGTGCCGGGGCAGGGGTCGTGAATGAGCAGTTCTTC. Translated, it gives CSGAGAGVVNEQFF.